This entry lists 23 T cell receptor beta chains sequenced from one sample in a study of cytomegalovirus exposure and HLA in healthy donors. TCRdb's copy holds only in-frame clones and misses some; the assay was immunoSEQ multiplex PCR. Among some 120,000 clones listed, around nine tenths were seen once. Sequencing used PBMCs. These receptors originate from a man aged 30-40 years in good health and CMV-seronegative.

This chain joins TRBV5-4 and TRBJ2-1, with 8 nucleotides matching TRBD2. Trimming took 0 bases from V and 5 from J; bases not matched to a gene: 10. The CDR3 consists of 17 residues. CDR1 SGHNT and CDR2 YYREEE come from the germline V gene (reference sequence). The CDR3 nucleotides read TGTGCCAGCAGCTTGGTGGGCGCGGGAGGACGGAACAATGAGCAGTTCTTC. Protein product: CASSLVGAGGRNNEQFF. Using reference TRBV5-4 and TRBJ2-1 for the parts outside the CDR3, the full variable domain is ETGVTQSPTHLIKTRGQQVTLRCSSQSGHNTVSWYQQALGQGPQFIFQYYREEENGRGNFPPRFSGLQFPNYSSELNVNALELDDSALYLCASSLVGAGGRNNEQFFGPGTRLTVL.

The rearrangement joins TRBV19 to TRBJ1-5; no clear D. CDR3 length: 15 amino acids. V gave up 3 bases and J gave up 3 bases, with 12 bases separating them. Germline values: CDR1 LNHDA, CDR2 SQIVND (reference sequence). The CDR3 reads CASSMKSPYNQPQHF. The DNA of the CDR3 is TGTGCCAGTAGTATGAAGAGCCCCTACAATCAGCCCCAGCATTTT.

The chain recombines TRBV9 with TRBJ2-1; 11 positions agree with TRBD2. V lost 2 bases and J lost 2; bases outside the gene matches: 3. Germline-derived CDR1 and CDR2 are SGDLS and YYNGEE. The CDR3 is 16 amino acids. In nucleotides, the CDR3 is TGTGCCAGCAGCGTCGGGACTAGCGGAACCTACAATGAGCAGTTCTTC. Translation gives CASSVGTSGTYNEQFF.

The V and J genes are TRBV2 and TRBJ1-2, with D unresolved. The CDR3 extends over 14 amino acids. CDR1 SNHLY and CDR2 FYNNEI come from the germline V gene. V was trimmed by 6 bases and J by 4 bases, leaving 15 bases between them. The CDR3 sequence: CASRDDGVSYGYTF. The CDR3, as DNA: TGTGCCAGCAGAGACGACGGAGTAAGCTATGGCTACACCTTC.

The J gene is TRBJ2-7, the V gene TRBV28, with D possibly matching TRBD1 (5 bases). V shed 5 bases and J shed 5 bases, with 10 bases lying between them. The CDR3 has 12 residues. The germline CDR1 and CDR2 sequences are MDHEN and SYDVKM. CDR3 sequence reads: CASSKGVNEQYF. The CDR3 bases are TGTGCCAGCAGTAAAGGGGTGAACGAGCAGTACTTC.

This clone was observed a handful of times. V and J are TRBV9 and TRBJ2-1; 12 bases match TRBD2. This CDR3 is built from 16 residues. The trim removed 5 bases at V and 7 bases at J, leaving 10 bases unmatched. The germline CDR1 and CDR2 sequences are SGDLS and YYNGEE. The CDR3 region is CASRPQTSGSTNEQFF. DNA for the CDR3: TGTGCCAGCAGACCCCAGACTAGCGGGAGTACAAATGAGCAGTTCTTC. Drawing the rest from reference TRBV9 and TRBJ2-1, the complete variable domain is DSGVTQTPKHLITATGQRVTLRCSPRSGDLSVYWYQQSLDQGLQFLIQYYNGEERAKGNILERFSAQQFPDLHSELNLSSLELGDSALYFCASRPQTSGSTNEQFFGPGTRLTVL.

The J gene is TRBJ2-4, the V gene TRBV5-1, with D maybe TRBD2 (6 bases). The CDR3 extends over 15 amino acids. Per germline, CDR1 SGHRS and CDR2 YFSETQ. Trimming stripped 4 bases from V and 5 bases from J, with 16 bases between. CDR3 sequence reads: CASSTRLGEENIQYF. The CDR3 DNA sequence: TGCGCCAGCAGCACCCGGTTGGGGGAGGAAAACATTCAGTACTTC.

This sequence joins TRBV9 and TRBJ2-2; 7 bases agree with TRBD2. J lost 1 base, V lost 4 bases, and 7 bases had no gene match. The CDR3 is made up of 16 amino acids. The germline gives CDR1 SGDLS, CDR2 YYNGEE. The CDR3 loop is CASSHSLAVNTGELFF. In DNA form, the CDR3 reads TGTGCCAGCAGCCATTCCCTAGCGGTGAACACCGGGGAGCTGTTTTTT.

This rearrangement joins TRBV2 to TRBJ2-3; perhaps TRBD2 as D (6 bases). Trimming took off 8 bases at V and 4 bases at J, with 10 bases between the two ends. The CDR3 is made up of 12 amino acids. Germline lookup yields CDR1 SNHLY and CDR2 FYNNEI. The CDR3 is CASEGGADTQYF. CDR3 nucleotides: TGTGCCAGCGAGGGCGGGGCAGATACGCAGTATTTT.

The rearrangement uses TRBV18 and TRBJ2-3, with a tentative D call TRBD1 (6 bases). Per the germline V gene, CDR1 is KGHSH and CDR2 is LQKENI. This CDR3 comprises 15 residues. The germline V and J ends were trimmed by 1 base and 7 bases, with 15 bases remaining between them. CDR3 sequence reads: CASSPRGRGVNTQYF. The CDR3, as DNA: TGTGCCAGCTCACCACGTGGCAGGGGAGTGAATACGCAGTATTTT.

The chain uses TRBV29-1 and TRBJ1-1; 8 nucleotides line up with TRBD1. This CDR3 contains 13 residues. V lost 7 bases to trimming and J lost 4 bases; unmatched junction nucleotides: 8. The germline V gene has CDR1 SQVTM and CDR2 ANQGSEA. CDR3 DNA sequence: TGCAGCGCCTTGACAGGGGCGGGCACTGAAGCTTTCTTT. Translation gives CSALTGAGTEAFF. Using reference TRBV29-1 and TRBJ1-1 for the parts outside the CDR3, the full variable domain is SAVISQKPSRDICQRGTSLTIQCQVDSQVTMMFWYRQQPGQSLTLIATANQGSEATYESGFVIDKFPISRPNLTFSTLTVSNMSPEDSSIYLCSALTGAGTEAFFGQGTRLTVV.

This clone was counted between two and nine times. The chain is built from TRBV7-9 and TRBJ2-1; tentatively, D is TRBD2 (6 bases). The germline CDR1 and CDR2 sequences are SEHNR and FQNEAQ (reference sequence). The CDR3 totals 14 residues. With 2 bases removed from V and 8 bases from J, the gap between germline ends came to 13 bases. DNA of the CDR3: TGTGCCAGCAGCTTACCCGTCACTAGCTATGAGCAGTTCTTC. Amino acid sequence: CASSLPVTSYEQFF.

This chain joins TRBV10-3 and TRBJ1-1; D remains ambiguous. The CDR3 has 14 residues. V was cut by 10 bases and J by 1 base, with 16 bases left in between. Germline V gene data show CDR1 as ENHRY and CDR2 as SYGVKD. CDR3 sequence reads: CATAVQVGNTEAFF. CDR3 bases: TGTGCCACAGCCGTTCAGGTGGGGAACACTGAAGCTTTCTTT.

The chain couples TRBV5-1 to TRBJ1-1; D might be TRBD1 (5 bases). V gave up 1 base and J gave up 6 bases, with 19 bases separating them. The CDR3 is 16 residues long. The germline V gene encodes CDR1 SGHRS and CDR2 YFSETQ. CDR3 nucleotide sequence: TGCGCCAGCAGCTTGTTTACGGTCGACAGTTACTCTGAAGCTTTCTTT. It is translated as CASSLFTVDSYSEAFF.

The rearrangement links TRBV6-4 to TRBJ2-3; 10 bases map to TRBD2. Trimming took 4 bases from V and 4 from J; bases not matched to a gene: 5. The CDR3 extends over 15 amino acids. Germline CDR1 is MRHNA and CDR2 is SNTAGT. The CDR3: CASSVLAGEADTQYF. CDR3 bases: TGTGCCAGCAGTGTTCTAGCGGGAGAAGCAGATACGCAGTATTTT.

The chain joins TRBV30 to TRBJ1-1; no firm D call. This CDR3 is built from 12 residues. Trimming left V 7 bases short and J 0 bases short, with 9 bases between. CDR1 and CDR2 (germline): GTSNPN, SVGIG (reference sequence). In DNA, the CDR3 is TGTGCCTCACAAGTTCTGAACACTGAAGCTTTCTTT. Protein: CASQVLNTEAFF.

The genes are TRBV5-1 and TRBJ2-1; TRBD2 agrees at 9 bases. The trim removed 4 bases at V and 4 bases at J, leaving 6 bases unmatched. The germline V gene has CDR1 SGHRS and CDR2 YFSETQ. This CDR3 region has 15 residues. The CDR3 loop is CASSETSGDYNEQFF. The CDR3 DNA follows: TGCGCCAGCAGCGAGACTAGCGGCGATTACAATGAGCAGTTCTTC. The full variable domain, rest sourced from reference TRBV5-1 and TRBJ2-1, is KAGVTQTPRYLIKTRGQQVTLSCSPISGHRSVSWYQQTPGQGLQFLFEYFSETQRNKGNFPGRFSGRQFSNSRSEMNVSTLELGDSALYLCASSETSGDYNEQFFGPGTRLTVL.

The chain couples TRBV4-1 to TRBJ2-1; D uncertain. The germline CDR1 and CDR2 sequences are MGHRA and YSYEKL. V gave up 4 bases and J gave up 10 bases, with 11 bases separating them. The CDR3 consists of 12 residues. The CDR3, as DNA: TGCGCCAGCAGCCTTCTTGGCAACGAGCAGTTCTTC. Translated: CASSLLGNEQFF.

The V gene is TRBV5-1, the J gene TRBJ1-1, with a tentative D call TRBD1 (5 bases). Trimming removed 0 bases from V and 0 bases from J, with 9 bases in between. Germline V gene data show CDR1 as SGHRS and CDR2 as YFSETQ. This CDR3 is 15 amino acids long. The CDR3 coding sequence is TGCGCCAGCAGCTTGGTTACAGGAATGAACACTGAAGCTTTCTTT. It specifies CASSLVTGMNTEAFF.

The sample holds a few counts of this clone. The chain employs TRBV28 and TRBJ1-5; 8 nucleotides match TRBD1. This CDR3 is 16 amino acids long. Germline CDR1 reads MDHEN; CDR2 reads SYDVKM. V gave up 0 bases and J gave up 7 bases; unmatched junction bases: 8. The CDR3 is CASSLWSGGGRQPQHF. The CDR3 DNA reads as TGTGCCAGCAGTTTATGGTCAGGGGGCGGAAGGCAGCCCCAGCATTTT. Looking up the rest from reference TRBV28 and TRBJ1-5 gives the full variable domain: DVKVTQSSRYLVKRTGEKVFLECVQDMDHENMFWYRQDPGLGLRLIYFSYDVKMKEKGDIPEGYSVSREKKERFSLILESASTNQTSMYLCASSLWSGGGRQPQHFGDGTRLSIL.

The chain has TRBV27 and TRBJ1-2, with D perhaps matching TRBD1 (6 bases). V gave up 4 bases and J gave up 3 bases, with 15 bases separating them. The CDR3 has 15 residues. Germline V gene data show CDR1 as MNHEY and CDR2 as SMNVEV (reference sequence). DNA of the CDR3: TGTGCCAGCAGTTACCACGGACAGCGAGACTATGGCTACACCTTC. This codes for CASSYHGQRDYGYTF.

The V call is TRBV19, the J call TRBJ2-7; 9 nucleotides line up with TRBD1. This CDR3 spans 14 amino acids. Germline CDR1 LNHDA, CDR2 SQIVND (reference sequence). The V segment lost 9 bases and the J segment 5 bases; nucleotides outside the gene matches: 11. The CDR3 nucleotides are TGTGCCAGCCGTAAGGGACAGGGAGCAGACGAGCAGTACTTC. This gives the protein CASRKGQGADEQYF.

This chain connects TRBV25-1 to TRBJ2-5; 7 bases agree with TRBD2. There are 16 residues in the CDR3. V trimming: 1 base; J trimming: 3 bases; junction bases outside the gene matches: 8. CDR1 and CDR2 (germline): MGHDK, SYGVNS. The DNA of the CDR3 is TGTGCCAGCAGTGAATTTGGGGCGGGAGAGAAAGAGACCCAGTACTTC. This encodes CASSEFGAGEKETQYF. Using reference TRBV25-1 and TRBJ2-5 for the parts outside the CDR3, the full variable domain is EADIYQTPRYLVIGTGKKITLECSQTMGHDKMYWYQQDPGMELHLIHYSYGVNSTEKGDLSSESTVSRIRTEHFPLTLESARPSHTSQYLCASSEFGAGEKETQYFGPGTRLLVL.